Listed below are T cell receptor beta chains from one sample, sequenced in a study of shared clonotypes between healthy human individuals. Data came from immunoSEQ multiplex PCR; TCRdb stores just in-frame clones and leaves some out. The sample records 490,000 or so clones, less than 80% being singletons. The sample was PBMCs. The receptor set was obtained from a middle-aged woman in good health. Some clones in this sample may be carry-over from other donors' samples. CDR3s include the opening cysteine and the closing phenylalanine or tryptophan.

V gene,J gene,CDR3 protein
TRBV5-1,TRBJ1-2,CASSRGQNYGYTF
TRBV6-5,TRBJ1-5,CASSSVQGVTDQPQHF
TRBV18,TRBJ2-7,CASSPLGQGSHEQYF
TRBV7-2,TRBJ1-3,CASREPGQGSPNTIYF
TRBV7-8,TRBJ2-1,CASSVPGTGFDGEQFF
TRBV28,TRBJ2-5,CASSLGGRVQETQYF
TRBV11-2,TRBJ2-3,CASSPRVGLLSPDTQYF
TRBV11-2,TRBJ2-1,CASNSFWLVGHEQFF
TRBV10-3,TRBJ2-1,CAISEGSSSGNEQFF
TRBV7-9,TRBJ2-3,CASSLLRSPDTQYF
TRBV4-3,TRBJ2-7,CASSQDWSGQADYEQYF
TRBV11-2,TRBJ2-7,CASSLLSGTRQQYF
TRBV4-2,-,CASSQGSNLQAGEQYF
TRBV5-1,TRBJ2-6,CASSFRPTSGANVLTF
TRBV4-2,TRBJ2-3,CASSPRPNLASGRGIGDTQYF
TRBV30,TRBJ2-2,CARSSGRLAISTGELFF
TRBV5-1,TRBJ1-1,CASRTGTYGLNTEAFF
TRBV7-2,TRBJ2-7,CASSPGGVLNEQYF
TRBV13,TRBJ2-3,CASSSPPGRVGSTDTQYF
TRBV5-5,TRBJ1-1,CASSLAETRGAFF